This T cell receptor beta chain was captured in a study of shared clonotypes between healthy human individuals (TCRdb year 2020). Study-wide context: The cohort comprised a couple of women and a few men aged 18 to 49 years. For each donor, CD4 naive and CD4 memory were each run on three plates, CD8 naive on two plates, and CD8 memory on one plate. Blood TCR repertoires of a handful of healthy adults were deeply sequenced to estimate repertoire size and the extent of clonotype sharing between individuals. To increase sequencing depth and limit assay-specific biases, TCR repertoire library preparation and sequencing were carried out by different laboratories using diverse techniques. Each donor's leukapheresis produced roughly between about 0.8 and 10 billion PBMCs.

Donors were healthy HIV-negative adults with no recently reported acute infections or vaccinations. Only Caucasian adults living in Nashville, Tennessee, USA were represented among the donors. Magnetic negative selection was used to enrich CD4+ T cells, after which naive cells were positively selected on CD45RA and the negative fraction became the memory subset. Blood was collected by leukapheresis, and PBMCs were isolated by Ficoll-Histopaque density gradient centrifugation and then cryopreserved in liquid nitrogen vapor phase. Analytical flow cytometry was used to check the purity and quantity of every magnetically sorted T cell population. Genomic DNA was isolated from each sorted fraction and quantified by UV absorbance on a Nanodrop 2000c. Study-wide conclusions, independent of this receptor: Across several donors, approximately 5% of naive CD4, roughly 3.5% of naive CD8, roughly 2.3% of memory CD4, and around 0.4% of memory CD8 clonotypes were shared. Naive subsets generally had larger estimated clonotype richness than memory subsets did. The small number of donors limited the genetic and exposure-history diversity represented. Only blood was sampled, and tissue TCR repertoires likely differ from those in blood. Compared with non-shared clonotypes, clonotypes shared by all four sorted-subset donors had higher generation probabilities. Incomplete sequencing was indicated by rarefaction of sorted-subset datasets, despite the large sequencing depth. Pairwise subsampling indicated that sequencing depth was expected to affect the degree of clonotype sharing among donors.

Using the deep immunoSEQ assay, multiplex PCR amplified TCR CDR3 regions from genomic DNA. For each cell subset, the extracted genomic DNA was distributed evenly across all wells of several immunoSEQ 96-well plates, and each plate served as one replicate. For sorted subsets, about 220 ng of genomic DNA, equivalent to some 33,000 T cell genomes, went into each replicate PCR. Purified libraries were quantified with a Qubit 3.0 fluorometer, sized on a Bioanalyzer 2100, and re-quantified with the KAPA Library Quantification kit. Each immunoSEQ 96-well plate was sequenced on its own single-read 150-cycle Illumina NextSeq 550 flow cell. For the original study's pipeline: Because the immunoSEQ output held only junctional sequences and lacked quality scores, the filtering could not match the filtering applied to full-length reads. To assign V/J genes and CDR3, sequences were annotated against IMGT germline references using PyIR, a Python wrapper for IgBLAST v1.9. Reads were filtered out if the reads had weak V/J assignments (E-value above 1e-6), no CDR3, stop codons, out-of-frame junctions, or ambiguous translated residues. V3J clonotypes were defined as sequences sharing an identical inferred V gene, J gene, and CDR3 amino acid sequence. To compute the percentage overlap between repertoires, the number of shared unique clonotypes was divided by the size of the smaller repertoire. Three approaches were used to assess repertoire richness: RTK rarefaction, the Chao1 estimator, and Recon v2.1 estimates of unobserved clonotypes. For all TCRbeta clonotypes obtained by the gDNA method from four donors, generation probabilities were computed with OLGA. The table was pulled from immuneACCESS by TCRdb, which kept in-frame rearrangements only. Such tables lose some clones; where checked, under half of the loss comes from unresolved V genes, and the rest has no known cause. That table is the source of V, J and clone size, and D and trimming were worked out from the DNA. Within this sample are about 1.1 million clones, with approximately 80% of them counted one time only. The ten largest clonotypes hold almost 0.9% of the sample.

From V the trimming removes 3 bases and from J it removes 5 bases, while the gene matches leave 9 bases of the junction unaccounted for. Via the germline V gene (reference sequence), CDR1 is SGHNT and CDR2 YYREEE. The CDR3 starts with the cysteine, ends with the phenylalanine, and has 16 residues. The entry retains the CDR3 DNA only, 48 bases that are in frame from base 1. As concerns this clone: Its antigen specificity is not known. Base qualities are missing; no much larger clone stands one base away.

The chain links TRBV5-4 with TRBJ2-1, with 9 bases matching TRBD2. This sequence originates from a man in his late teens or twenties in good health. Some clones in this sample may be carry-over from other donors' samples. Sequences were obtained from memory CD4+ T cells from PBMCs. The cell subset or site label on this specimen signifies: CD45RA-negative fraction. This receptor carries the CDR3 CASSSPRREGNNEQFF. The DNA sequence is as follows: TGTGCCAGCAGCTCCCCCCGGCGGGAGGGTAACAATGAGCAGTTCTTC. Joined to the reference TRBV5-4 and TRBJ2-1 proteins, this CDR3 gives the full variable domain: ETGVTQSPTHLIKTRGQQVTLRCSSQSGHNTVSWYQQALGQGPQFIFQYYREEENGRGNFPPRFSGLQFPNYSSELNVNALELDDSALYLCASSSPRREGNNEQFFGPGTRLTVL.